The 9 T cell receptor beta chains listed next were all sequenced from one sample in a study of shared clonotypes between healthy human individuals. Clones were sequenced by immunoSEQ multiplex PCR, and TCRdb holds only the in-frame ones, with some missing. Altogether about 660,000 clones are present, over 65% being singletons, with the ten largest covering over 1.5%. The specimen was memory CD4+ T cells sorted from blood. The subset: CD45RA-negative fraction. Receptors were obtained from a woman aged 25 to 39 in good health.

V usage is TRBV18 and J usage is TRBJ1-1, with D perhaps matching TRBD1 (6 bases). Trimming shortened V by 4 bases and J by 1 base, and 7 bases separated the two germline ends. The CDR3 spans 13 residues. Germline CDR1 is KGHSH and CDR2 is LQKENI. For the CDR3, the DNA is TGTGCCAGCTCACAGGGGGAGAACACTGAAGCTTTCTTT. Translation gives CASSQGENTEAFF.

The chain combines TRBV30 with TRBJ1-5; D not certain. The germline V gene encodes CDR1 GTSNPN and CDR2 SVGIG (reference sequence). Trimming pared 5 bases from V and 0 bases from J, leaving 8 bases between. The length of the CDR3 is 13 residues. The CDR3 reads CAWRGNSNQPQHF. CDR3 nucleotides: TGTGCCTGGCGTGGGAATAGCAATCAGCCCCAGCATTTT.

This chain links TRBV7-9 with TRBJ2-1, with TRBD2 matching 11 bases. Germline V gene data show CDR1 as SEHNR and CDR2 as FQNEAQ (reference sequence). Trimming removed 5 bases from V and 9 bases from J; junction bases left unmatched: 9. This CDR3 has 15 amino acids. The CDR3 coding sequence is TGTGCCAGCAGCCGAGATAGCGGGAGGGCCGGTGAGCAGTTCTTC. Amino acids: CASSRDSGRAGEQFF. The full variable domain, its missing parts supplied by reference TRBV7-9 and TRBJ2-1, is DTGVSQNPRHKITKRGQNVTFRCDPISEHNRLYWYRQTLGQGPEFLTYFQNEAQLEKSRLLSDRFSAERPKGSFSTLEIQRTEQGDSAMYLCASSRDSGRAGEQFFGPGTRLTVL.

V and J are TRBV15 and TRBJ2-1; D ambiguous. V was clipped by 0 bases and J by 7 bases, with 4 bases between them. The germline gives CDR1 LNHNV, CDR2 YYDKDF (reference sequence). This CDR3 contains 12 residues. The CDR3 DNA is TGTGCCACCAGCAGAGATCGAAATGAGCAGTTCTTC. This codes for CATSRDRNEQFF. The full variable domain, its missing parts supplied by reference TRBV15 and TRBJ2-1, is DAMVIQNPRYQVTQFGKPVTLSCSQTLNHNVMYWYQQKSSQAPKLLFHYYDKDFNNEADTPDNFQSRRPNTSFCFLDIRSPGLGDTAMYLCATSRDRNEQFFGPGTRLTVL.

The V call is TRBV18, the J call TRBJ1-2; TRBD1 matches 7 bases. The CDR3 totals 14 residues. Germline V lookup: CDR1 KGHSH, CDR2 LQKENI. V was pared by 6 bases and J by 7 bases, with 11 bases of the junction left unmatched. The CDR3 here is CASSRDRDQSGYTF. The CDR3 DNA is TGTGCCAGCTCCCGAGACAGGGACCAGTCTGGCTACACCTTC.

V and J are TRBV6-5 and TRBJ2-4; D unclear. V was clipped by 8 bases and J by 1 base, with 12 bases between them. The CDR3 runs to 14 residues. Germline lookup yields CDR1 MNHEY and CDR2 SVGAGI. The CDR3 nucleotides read TGTGCCAGCGCCCAGCGTGGGGCCAAAAACATTCAGTACTTC. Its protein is CASAQRGAKNIQYF.

The CDR3 DNA reads TGTGCCATTGTGTACGAGGCGGGGAGAAACACTGAAGCTTTCTTT. It yields the protein CAIVYEAGRNTEAFF. This chain connects TRBV19 to TRBJ1-1; D not certain. Trimming took off 10 bases at V and 2 bases at J, with 20 bases between the two ends. Germline loops: CDR1 LNHDA, CDR2 SQIVND (reference sequence). CDR3 size: 15 residues.

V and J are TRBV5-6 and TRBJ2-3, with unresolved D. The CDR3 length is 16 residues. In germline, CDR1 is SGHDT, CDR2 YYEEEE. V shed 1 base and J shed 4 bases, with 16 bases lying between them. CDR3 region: CASSLFGVARADTQYF. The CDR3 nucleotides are TGTGCCAGCAGCTTGTTTGGAGTAGCCCGCGCAGATACGCAGTATTTT.

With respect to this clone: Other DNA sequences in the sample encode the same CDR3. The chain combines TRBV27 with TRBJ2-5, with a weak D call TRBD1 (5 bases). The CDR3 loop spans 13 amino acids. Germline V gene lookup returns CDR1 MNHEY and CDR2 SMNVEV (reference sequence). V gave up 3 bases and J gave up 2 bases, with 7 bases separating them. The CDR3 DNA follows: TGTGCCAGCAGTTTTCAGGGTCAAGAGACCCAGTACTTC. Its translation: CASSFQGQETQYF.